One and the same sample provided the 18 T cell receptor beta chains below, sequenced in a study of T cell responses to AZD1222 COVID-19 vaccine (dated by TCRdb to about 2021). The meaning of the sample's time point label: baseline before first vaccination. To prepare the library, the immunoSEQ multiplex PCR assay was applied. The immuneACCESS repertoire file appears here via TCRdb, limited to in-frame rearrangements. These files lack a portion of the clones; in checked studies, under half of the deficit traces to unresolved V genes, and the cause of the others is not known. The sample profile shows roughly 100,000 clones; approximately 88% of them were found once. Roughly 20% of the sample belongs to the ten largest clones. Sequences were derived from peripheral blood, sampled on day 0 of AZD1222 vaccination. The source is an adult in good health.

The chain has TRBV5-6 and TRBJ1-2; 7 bases fit TRBD1. V shed 4 bases and J 7 bases; nucleotides not matched to a gene: 7. The CDR3 spans 13 residues. Germline loops: CDR1 SGHDT, CDR2 YYEEEE. CDR3 sequence reads: CASSPGGSVGYTF. The DNA of the CDR3 is TGTGCCAGCAGCCCAGGGGGTTCGGTTGGCTACACCTTC.

The chain has TRBV3-1 (or the pseudogene TRBV3-2) and TRBJ2-7; the match to TRBD2 covers 10 bases. The CDR3 totals 15 residues. V lost 0 bases, J lost 5 bases, and 4 bases stayed unmatched. The germline V gene has CDR1 LGHDT and CDR2 YNNKEL (reference sequence). The CDR3 DNA reads as TGTGCCAGCAGCCAAGACTCTAGCGGGGGCGACGAGCAGTACTTC. It encodes CASSQDSSGGDEQYF.

This sequence joins TRBV18 and TRBJ1-2; D remains unclear. The CDR3 loop spans 15 amino acids. CDR1 is KGHSH and CDR2 is LQKENI in the germline V gene. V lost 2 bases and J 4 bases, leaving 14 bases between the germline ends. CDR3 coding DNA: TGTGCCAGCTCACCAGGGGATGGTATAGGCTATGGCTACACCTTC. It translates to CASSPGDGIGYGYTF.

This chain uses TRBV7-2 with TRBJ2-1; D is possibly TRBD2 (6 bases). The length of the CDR3 is 15 residues. Germline CDR1 and CDR2: SGHTA and FQGNSA. V lost 6 bases to trimming and J lost 1 base, with 13 bases between them. The CDR3 DNA follows: TGTGCCAGCAGGCCAGGACTACCTTCCTACAATGAGCAGTTCTTC. This encodes CASRPGLPSYNEQFF.

This chain joins TRBV10-3 and TRBJ1-6, with a tentative D call TRBD1 (6 bases). The CDR3 is 17 residues long. Trimming left V 2 bases short and J 1 base short, with 12 bases between. CDR1 is ENHRY, CDR2 SYGVKD, per germline. CDR3 nucleotides: TGTGCCATCAGTGAGGGGAAGGGGGGGTCCTATAATTCACCCCTCCACTTT. Its protein product is CAISEGKGGSYNSPLHF.

V gene TRBV30 combines with J gene TRBJ1-1; D not certain. The V gene lost 3 bases and the J gene lost 4 bases, with 9 bases spanning the gap. The CDR3 extends over 12 amino acids. The V gene's germline CDR1 is GTSNPN and CDR2 SVGIG (reference sequence). CDR3 sequence reads: CAWRSTITEAFF. CDR3 nucleotides: TGTGCCTGGAGATCAACGATCACTGAAGCTTTCTTT.

V is TRBV11-2 and J is TRBJ1-4; a possible D gene is TRBD1 (5 bases). Trimming cost V 3 bases and J 8 bases, with 13 bases left between them. CDR1 and CDR2 from the germline V gene are SGHAT and FQNNGV. CDR3 length equals 14 residues. In DNA, the CDR3 is TGTGCCAGCAGCTTTTGGGGGGTTGGGGAAAAACTGTTTTTT. Protein: CASSFWGVGEKLFF.

The chain employs TRBV5-4 and TRBJ1-6; tentatively, D is TRBD1 (5 bases). Per germline, CDR1 SGHNT and CDR2 YYREEE (reference sequence). This CDR3 region has 13 residues. With 0 bases removed from V and 10 bases from J, the gap between germline ends came to 8 bases. The DNA for the CDR3 is TGTGCCAGCAGCTTGGGGGGGGTCTCACCCCTCCACTTT. This codes for CASSLGGVSPLHF.

The chain carries TRBV4-1 and TRBJ1-2; no reliable D call. Germline CDR1 is MGHRA and CDR2 is YSYEKL. V was trimmed by 0 bases and J by 0 bases, leaving 8 bases between them. This CDR3 has 15 amino acids. The DNA for the CDR3 is TGCGCCAGCAGCCAAGACTTATTAGCTAACTATGGCTACACCTTC. It is translated as CASSQDLLANYGYTF.

J is TRBJ2-5 and V is TRBV5-1; 9 nucleotides align to TRBD1. The V gene end was trimmed by 1 base and the J gene end by 3 bases; junction bases not matched to a gene: 4. The CDR3 totals 15 residues. The V gene's germline CDR1 is SGHRS and CDR2 YFSETQ. CDR3 coding DNA: TGCGCCAGCAGCTTGAGAGGGGACAGGGAAGAGACCCAGTACTTC. Its translation is CASSLRGDREETQYF.

The CDR3: CATSDPGGRADNEQFF. In DNA form, the CDR3 reads TGTGCCACCAGTGACCCGGGCGGGAGGGCCGACAATGAGCAGTTCTTC. This chain links TRBV24-1 with TRBJ2-1, with 9 bases aligning to TRBD2. This CDR3 contains 16 residues. V lost 4 bases and J lost 5; bases outside the gene matches: 8. CDR1 is KGHDR, CDR2 SFDVKD, per germline.

The J gene is TRBJ1-2, the V gene TRBV3-1 (or the pseudogene TRBV3-2); D call uncertain. V was clipped by 8 bases and J by 6 bases, with 19 bases between them. The V gene's germline CDR1 is LGHDT and CDR2 YNNKEL (reference sequence). The CDR3 runs 14 residues. The CDR3 DNA sequence: TGTGCCAGCCGGAGGGAAGCGTCTGAGGATGGCTACACCTTC. Its protein is CASRREASEDGYTF.

The genes are TRBV7-2 and TRBJ2-1; 8 positions agree with TRBD2. The J segment lost 5 bases and the V segment lost 5 bases, leaving 11 bases of the junction unmatched. Germline-derived CDR1 and CDR2 are SGHTA and FQGNSA. The CDR3 has 16 amino acids. The CDR3 nucleotides are TGTGCCAGCAGCCGCGGGAGGAGGGGCGTCAACAATGAGCAGTTCTTC. It translates to CASSRGRRGVNNEQFF. The full variable domain, with the rest looked up from reference TRBV7-2 and TRBJ2-1, is GAGVSQSPSNKVTEKGKDVELRCDPISGHTALYWYRQSLGQGLEFLIYFQGNSAPDKSGLPSDRFSAERTGGSVSTLTIQRTQQEDSAVYLCASSRGRRGVNNEQFFGPGTRLTVL.

This clone was found once. This rearrangement joins TRBV30 to TRBJ2-3, with D maybe TRBD2 (5 bases). The length of the CDR3 is 13 residues. Trimming removed 1 base at V and 5 bases at J, with 10 bases between. Germline-derived CDR1 and CDR2 are GTSNPN and SVGIG (reference sequence). As DNA, the CDR3 is TGTGCCTGGAGTGCAGGACTTAGAGATACGCAGTATTTT. Its protein product is CAWSAGLRDTQYF.

The chain links TRBV3-1 (or the pseudogene TRBV3-2) to TRBJ1-6; 7 bases match TRBD1. The CDR3 length is 14 residues. Losses at the gene ends were 4 bases for V and 7 bases for J; bases not matched to a gene: 4. Germline values: CDR1 LGHDT, CDR2 YNNKEL (reference sequence). CDR3 sequence: CASSLGTVNSPLHF. CDR3 DNA: TGTGCCAGCAGCCTCGGGACAGTAAATTCACCCCTCCACTTT.

This clone was detected only a few times. The CDR3 sequence is CASSVQGDNYGYTF. The CDR3, as DNA: TGTGCCAGCTCAGTGCAGGGAGATAACTATGGCTACACCTTC. The chain carries TRBV18 and TRBJ1-2, with a tentative D call TRBD1 (5 bases). V lost 5 bases and J 1 base, leaving 11 bases between the germline ends. CDR3 length: 14 residues. Looked up from germline, CDR1 is KGHSH and CDR2 is LQKENI. The complete variable domain, with remaining parts taken from reference TRBV18 and TRBJ1-2, reads NAGVMQNPRHLVRRRGQEARLRCSPMKGHSHVYWYRQLPEEGLKFMVYLQKENIIDESGMPKERFSAEFPKEGPSILRIQQVVRGDSAAYFCASSVQGDNYGYTFGSGTRLTVV.

The chain combines TRBV10-2 with TRBJ1-2, with a weak D call TRBD1 (5 bases). The CDR3 has 15 amino acids. V shed 0 bases and J shed 1 base, with 9 bases lying between them. Per the germline V gene, CDR1 is WSHSY and CDR2 is SAAADI. The CDR3 nucleotides read TGCGCCAGCAGTGAGTCGTCAGGGATTAACTATGGCTACACCTTC. It codes for CASSESSGINYGYTF.

This clone appeared a single time. In DNA, the CDR3 is TGTGCCAGCAGGGGGGCTGGAAACACCATATATTTT. Translation: CASRGAGNTIYF. The genes are TRBV6-5 and TRBJ1-3; D possibly corresponds to TRBD1 (5 bases). In germline, CDR1 is MNHEY, CDR2 SVGAGI. V shed 6 bases and J shed 2 bases, with 5 bases lying between them. The CDR3 sequence is 12 residues long.